Each of the 10 T cell receptor beta chains below was sequenced from the same sample in a study of cytomegalovirus exposure and HLA in healthy donors. With 60 Vbeta and 13 Jbeta primers, the PCR was carried out. Sequencing was performed with immunoSEQ multiplex PCR; in TCRdb, only in-frame clones are kept and a portion is missing. Of about 160,000 clones in the sample, 80% to 90% were seen once. Source material: PBMCs. The origin of the receptors is a woman between 18 and 29 years old in good health and CMV-seronegative.

This clone was seen more than once but under ten times. V gene TRBV4-2 combines with J gene TRBJ2-1, with a possible D match to TRBD2 (6 bases). Germline CDR1 LGHNA, CDR2 YNFKEQ. The germline V and J ends were trimmed by 2 bases and 0 bases, with 17 bases remaining between them. This CDR3 has 18 amino acids. The CDR3 loop is CASSQLKEGTSSYNEQFF. In nucleotides, the CDR3 is TGTGCCAGCAGCCAACTCAAGGAGGGCACGAGCTCCTACAATGAGCAGTTCTTC.

The genes are TRBV29-1 and TRBJ2-2, with a weak D call TRBD1 (6 bases). V lost 5 bases to trimming and J lost 5 bases, with 27 bases between them. The CDR3 contains 18 residues. Germline V gene data show CDR1 as SQVTM and CDR2 as ANQGSEA. CDR3 residues: CSVLAGSTGTQGTGELFF. In DNA, the CDR3 is TGCAGCGTTCTCGCTGGATCGACCGGGACACAGGGTACCGGGGAGCTGTTTTTT.

The chain carries TRBV2 and TRBJ1-2, with a tentative D call TRBD1 (6 bases). V was cut by 6 bases and J by 4 bases, with 12 bases left in between. Germline V CDR1 and CDR2: SNHLY, FYNNEI. The CDR3 is 13 residues long. DNA of the CDR3: TGTGCCAGCAGCCAACAGGGAGCCTATGGCTACACCTTC. It yields the protein CASSQQGAYGYTF.

The rearrangement joins TRBV7-3 to TRBJ2-2, with D uncertain. CDR3 length equals 14 residues. CDR1 and CDR2 from the germline V gene are SGHTA and FQGTGA. The germline V and J ends were trimmed by 1 base and 1 base, with 4 bases remaining between them. The CDR3 nucleotides are TGTGCCAGCAGCTTAAATAGGAACACCGGGGAGCTGTTTTTT. Translated, it gives CASSLNRNTGELFF.

The chain couples TRBV15 to TRBJ2-7; TRBD2 agrees at 11 bases. V dropped 7 bases and J dropped 0; count of bases not matched to a gene: 11. Germline V gene sequence: CDR1 LNHNV, CDR2 YYDKDF (reference sequence). The CDR3 consists of 17 residues. CDR3 sequence: CATTNRGLAESSYEQYF. The CDR3 DNA reads as TGTGCCACCACCAACCGGGGACTAGCGGAAAGCTCCTACGAGCAGTACTTC.

There are a few counts of this clone. The V and J genes are TRBV12-5 and TRBJ2-3; D is possibly TRBD2 (6 bases). V lost 7 bases and J 3 bases, leaving 23 bases between the germline ends. Germline CDR1 LGHNT, CDR2 FRNRAP. The CDR3 is 17 residues long. CDR3 bases: TGTGCTAGTGCCATTCTGGAGGGCCGAGAGGGGACAGATACGCAGTATTTT. It translates to CASAILEGREGTDTQYF. The entire variable domain, with the rest obtained from reference TRBV12-5 and TRBJ2-3, is as follows: DARVTQTPRHKVTEMGQEVTMRCQPILGHNTVFWYRQTMMQGLELLAYFRNRAPLDDSGMPKDRFSAEMPDATLATLKIQPSEPRDSAVYFCASAILEGREGTDTQYFGPGTRLTVL.

The chain couples TRBV27 to TRBJ2-2; D is unclear. The CDR3 length is 13 residues. Trimming removed 5 bases at V and 0 bases at J, with 4 bases between. Germline values: CDR1 MNHEY, CDR2 SMNVEV (reference sequence). CDR3 loop: CASSHTNTGELFF. CDR3 DNA sequence: TGTGCCAGCAGTCACACGAACACCGGGGAGCTGTTTTTT.

The rearrangement links TRBV19 to TRBJ2-7, with D perhaps matching TRBD2 (6 bases). The V gene lost 1 base and the J gene lost 3 bases, with 7 bases spanning the gap. Germline V gene sequence: CDR1 LNHDA, CDR2 SQIVND (reference sequence). The CDR3 is 13 residues long. CDR3 nucleotide sequence: TGTGCCAGTAGTATAGGGGGGGACTACGAGCAGTACTTC. Its protein product is CASSIGGDYEQYF. The full variable domain, rest sourced from reference TRBV19 and TRBJ2-7, is DGGITQSPKYLFRKEGQNVTLSCEQNLNHDAMYWYRQDPGQGLRLIYYSQIVNDFQKGDIAEGYSVSREKKESFPLTVTSAQKNPTAFYLCASSIGGDYEQYFGPGTRLTVT.

This chain uses TRBV5-1 with TRBJ2-1; D is perhaps TRBD1 (6 bases). V gave up 1 base and J gave up 10 bases, with 15 bases separating them. This CDR3 spans 14 amino acids. Germline CDR1 reads SGHRS; CDR2 reads YFSETQ. CDR3 nucleotides: TGCGCCAGCAGCTTGTTCGCAGGGGTGGGGGAGCAGTTCTTC. It encodes CASSLFAGVGEQFF. Complete variable domain (other parts from reference TRBV5-1 and TRBJ2-1): KAGVTQTPRYLIKTRGQQVTLSCSPISGHRSVSWYQQTPGQGLQFLFEYFSETQRNKGNFPGRFSGRQFSNSRSEMNVSTLELGDSALYLCASSLFAGVGEQFFGPGTRLTVL.

This clone was observed a few times. J is TRBJ2-1 and V is TRBV19; 12 positions agree with TRBD2. The CDR3 totals 18 residues. Germline V gene lookup returns CDR1 LNHDA and CDR2 SQIVND (reference sequence). The trim removed 5 bases at V and 4 bases at J, leaving 12 bases unmatched. CDR3 in DNA: TGTGCCAGTAGTCCGATCGGACTAGCGGGAAGGATGTACAATGAGCAGTTCTTC. It encodes CASSPIGLAGRMYNEQFF.